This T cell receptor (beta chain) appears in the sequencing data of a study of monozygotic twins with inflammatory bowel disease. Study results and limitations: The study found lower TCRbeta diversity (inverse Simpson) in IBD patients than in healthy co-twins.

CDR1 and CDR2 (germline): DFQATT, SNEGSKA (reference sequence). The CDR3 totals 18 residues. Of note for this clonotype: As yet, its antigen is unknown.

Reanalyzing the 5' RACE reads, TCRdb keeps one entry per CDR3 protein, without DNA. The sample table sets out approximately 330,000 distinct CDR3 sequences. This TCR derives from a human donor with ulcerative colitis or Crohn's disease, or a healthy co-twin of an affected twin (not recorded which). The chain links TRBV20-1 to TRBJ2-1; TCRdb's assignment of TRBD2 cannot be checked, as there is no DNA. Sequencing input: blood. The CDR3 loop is CSARATSGVEGAYNEQFF.